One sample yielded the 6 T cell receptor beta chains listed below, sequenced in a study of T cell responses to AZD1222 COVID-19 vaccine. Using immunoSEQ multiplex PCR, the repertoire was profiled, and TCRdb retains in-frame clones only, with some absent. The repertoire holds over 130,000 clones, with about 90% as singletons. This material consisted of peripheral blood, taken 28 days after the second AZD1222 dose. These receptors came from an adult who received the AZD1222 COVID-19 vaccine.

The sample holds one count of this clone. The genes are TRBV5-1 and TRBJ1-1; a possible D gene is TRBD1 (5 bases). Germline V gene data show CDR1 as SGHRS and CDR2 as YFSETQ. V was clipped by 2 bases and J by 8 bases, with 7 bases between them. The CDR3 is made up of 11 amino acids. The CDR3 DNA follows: TGCGCCAGCAGCTTAAACAGGGAAGCTTTCTTT. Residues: CASSLNREAFF.

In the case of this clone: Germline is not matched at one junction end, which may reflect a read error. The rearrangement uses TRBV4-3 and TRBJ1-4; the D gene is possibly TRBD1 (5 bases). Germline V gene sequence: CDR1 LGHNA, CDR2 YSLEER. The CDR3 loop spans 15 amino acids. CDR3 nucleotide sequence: TGCGCCCGCAGCCTTGGGGGGGAGGGGCAGGAAAAACTGTTTTTT. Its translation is CARSLGGEGQEKLFF.

CDR3 protein: CASSTPGQGLYGYTF. The CDR3 DNA reads as TGTGCCAGCTCAACCCCGGGACAGGGCCTCTATGGCTACACCTTC. This chain connects TRBV18 to TRBJ1-2; 9 nucleotides align to TRBD1. Per the germline V gene, CDR1 is KGHSH and CDR2 is LQKENI. Germline trimming cut 5 bases from V and 4 bases from J; bases unmatched to any gene: 8. CDR3 length equals 15 residues. Full variable domain (missing parts from reference TRBV18 and TRBJ1-2): NAGVMQNPRHLVRRRGQEARLRCSPMKGHSHVYWYRQLPEEGLKFMVYLQKENIIDESGMPKERFSAEFPKEGPSILRIQQVVRGDSAAYFCASSTPGQGLYGYTFGSGTRLTVV.

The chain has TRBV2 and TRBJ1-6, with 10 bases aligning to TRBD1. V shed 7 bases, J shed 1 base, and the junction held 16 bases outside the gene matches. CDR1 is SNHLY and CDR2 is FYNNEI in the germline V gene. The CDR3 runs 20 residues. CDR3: CASTQLVTGGAFSYNSPLHF. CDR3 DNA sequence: TGTGCCAGCACCCAGCTGGTGACAGGGGGCGCGTTTTCCTATAATTCACCCCTCCACTTT.

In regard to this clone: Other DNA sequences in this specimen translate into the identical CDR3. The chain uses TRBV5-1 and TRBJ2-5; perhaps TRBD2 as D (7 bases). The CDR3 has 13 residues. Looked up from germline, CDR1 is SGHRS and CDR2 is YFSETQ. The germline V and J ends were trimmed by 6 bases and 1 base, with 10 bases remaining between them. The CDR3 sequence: CASTRGAQETQYF. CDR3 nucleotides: TGCGCCAGCACTCGGGGGGCCCAAGAGACCCAGTACTTC.

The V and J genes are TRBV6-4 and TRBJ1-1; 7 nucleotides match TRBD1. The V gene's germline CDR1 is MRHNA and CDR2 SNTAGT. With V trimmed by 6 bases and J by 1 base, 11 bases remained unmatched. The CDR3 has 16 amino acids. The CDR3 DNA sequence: TGTGCCAGCAGAGTACAGGGGACGGTAGGGAACACTGAAGCTTTCTTT. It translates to CASRVQGTVGNTEAFF.